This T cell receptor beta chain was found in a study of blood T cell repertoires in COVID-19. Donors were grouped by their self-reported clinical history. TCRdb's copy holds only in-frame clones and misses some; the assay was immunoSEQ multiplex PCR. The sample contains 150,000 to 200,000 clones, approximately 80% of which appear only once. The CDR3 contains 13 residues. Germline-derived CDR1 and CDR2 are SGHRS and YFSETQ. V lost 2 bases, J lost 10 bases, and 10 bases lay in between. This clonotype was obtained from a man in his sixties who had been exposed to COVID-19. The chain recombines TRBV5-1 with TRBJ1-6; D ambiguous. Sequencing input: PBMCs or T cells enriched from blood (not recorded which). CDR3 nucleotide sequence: TGCGCCAGCAGCTTTGATAGTTCATCACCCCTCCACTTT. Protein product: CASSFDSSSPLHF. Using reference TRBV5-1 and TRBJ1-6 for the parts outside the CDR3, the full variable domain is KAGVTQTPRYLIKTRGQQVTLSCSPISGHRSVSWYQQTPGQGLQFLFEYFSETQRNKGNFPGRFSGRQFSNSRSEMNVSTLELGDSALYLCASSFDSSSPLHFGNGTRLTVT.